The rows below give T cell receptor beta chains drawn from one sample of a study of identical twins. A single record per CDR3 protein comes from TCRdb applying MiXCR to the 5' RACE reads. The sample shows some 1,700,000 distinct CDR3 sequences, about 32% of them seen only once. Input material: cord blood. The receptors stem from a newborn girl in good health. CDR3s include the opening cysteine and the closing phenylalanine or tryptophan. The order of the fields is V gene, CDR3 protein.

>TRBV6-4
CASSVGGPTDTQYF
>TRBV11-2
CASSLRPGTGGYNEQYF
>TRBV12-3/TRBV12-4
CASSSPGYSPLHF
>TRBV6-1
CASTDSYEQYF
>TRBV28
CASSWGRGVYNEQFF
>TRBV12-3/TRBV12-4
CASSFGRIGATDTQYF
>TRBV5-1
CASSLDRGHEQYF
>TRBV19
CASGRDSEAFF
>TRBV6-6
CASSPTSGSREQYF
>TRBV18
CASSKGQCNEQFF
>TRBV10-3
CAISESGGQQPQHF
>TRBV20-1
CSASLPGTGSYEQYF
>TRBV24-1
CATSPDRGNFYNKQFF
>TRBV20-1
CSAKGTGGSSPLHF
>TRBV4-2
CASSQRRGGISTNTGELFF
>TRBV2
CASMRAEGETQYF
>TRBV10-3
CATGTGKNIQYF
>TRBV20-1
CSASLISYNSPLHF
>TRBV4-2
CASSQDWGGITDTQYF
>TRBV7-8
CASSLYTLAGRADTQYF
>TRBV5-1
CASSPPGTLTEAFF
>TRBV29-1
CSVEKDRVNEQYF
>TRBV20-1
CSARWSGACEQYF
>TRBV20-1
CSADQNTGELFF
>TRBV12-3/TRBV12-4
CASSHSQPQHF
>TRBV5-4
CASSLGGRQDSPLHF
>TRBV2
CASSESKTVTGYTF
>TRBV5-5
CASRTGPNYGYTF
>TRBV20-1
CSARATSGGPRTDTQYF
>TRBV20-1
CSARESAGQPQHF
>TRBV6-6
CASGPSTRLASTYEQYF
>TRBV6-6
CASRKQGATDTQYF
>TRBV25-1
CASSEYRYRGGNEQFF